This T cell receptor beta chain was recovered during a study of T-cell memory formation after mild COVID-19 (TCRdb year 2021). For context, the study as a whole: TCR sequence clusters from the two donors were found to be largely donor specific. Two young, previously healthy adult volunteers, one female and one male, were included in the cohort. In a couple of donors, T-cell clones that expanded and contracted after mild COVID-19 were tracked by sequencing TCRalpha and TCRbeta repertoires over time. Results the study describes overall, beyond this receptor: Contracting CD4+ clones turned up mainly in the CM and EM memory subsets, whereas EMRA was where CD8+ clones were enriched. The detection of some responding clones in pre-infection memory suggests that pre-existing cross-reactive memory T cells joined the SARS-CoV-2 response. The study covered only a couple of mild cases, and larger cohorts including severe cases with pre-infection samples were considered necessary. Whether the second-wave clones peaking on day 37 were SARS-CoV-2 specific was not confirmed. Balanced CD4/CD8 phenotypes were observed for clones contracting from day 15 to 85, whereas a bias towards CD4+ was observed for a second wave of clones expanding from day 15 to 37.

TCRdb names Illumina NovaSeq 6000 as the instrument used. TCRalpha and TCRbeta cDNA libraries were constructed by 5'RACE with constant-segment primers, with sample barcodes and unique molecular identifiers being introduced. RNA was extracted from every sample with Trizol reagent. Amplification of the libraries took two PCR steps, and the second step added a second sample barcode plus Illumina TruSeq adapters. Libraries were sequenced on an Illumina NovaSeq with 2 x 150 bp paired-end reads. In the paper's pipeline: Reads were demultiplexed and collapsed into UMI-guided consensus sequences with migec v1.2.7. Using mixcr v2.1.11, the UMI consensuses were aligned to TRA and TRB V and J templates and assembled into clonotypes. Expanded or contracted clonotypes were those called significant by both edgeR and NoisET, with noise models trained on biological replicates. For edgeR calls, the cutoffs were a false discovery rate-adjusted p below 0.01 and a log2 fold-change threshold of 1. As an exploratory analysis of dynamics, PCA with hierarchical clustering was applied to max-normalized trajectories of the 1000 most abundant clonotypes. Each responding clone was given a CD4 or CD8 phenotype based on the CD4+ and CD8+ repertoires, which had been sequenced separately. TCRdb's own reprocessing of the public reads used fastp at Q25 and MiXCR and kept productive beta chains. All rows with the same CDR3 protein become a single entry with the most common DNA and genes. The V and J calls shown here were made by TCRdb, not taken from the authors' results. The sample data list 170,000 or so distinct CDR3 sequences, and about a fifth of these were observed just once. The ten most abundant clones make up 23% of the sample.

Including the terminal cysteine and phenylalanine, the CDR3 comprises 14 residues. This entry keeps only the CDR3 DNA: 42 bases, framed from base 1. V and J are truncated by 3 bases and 4 bases respectively, leaving an intervening sequence of 10 bases. According to the germline V gene (reference sequence), CDR1 reads LGHDT and CDR2 reads YNNKEL. The sample holds a few counts of this clonotype. What antigen it recognizes has not been identified. No quality values exist for individual bases; no much larger clone is one base distant. Ficoll-Paque density gradient centrifugation was used to isolate PBMCs.

Sequencing was done on a sample of PBMCs or a T cell subset sorted from them (not recorded which). The rearranged chain carries TRBV3-1 and TRBJ2-1, and the D gene may be TRBD1, 6 bases matching. The receptor was isolated from an adult woman who had mild COVID-19 (a few samples of this study predate the infection). The sample titles of this study are shuffled in the database, so cell type and time point are left out; the donor was told from shared clones. The nucleotides read TGTGCCAGCAGCCAGGGGGCTAATTACAATGAGCAGTTCTTC. Its translation reads: CASSQGANYNEQFF.